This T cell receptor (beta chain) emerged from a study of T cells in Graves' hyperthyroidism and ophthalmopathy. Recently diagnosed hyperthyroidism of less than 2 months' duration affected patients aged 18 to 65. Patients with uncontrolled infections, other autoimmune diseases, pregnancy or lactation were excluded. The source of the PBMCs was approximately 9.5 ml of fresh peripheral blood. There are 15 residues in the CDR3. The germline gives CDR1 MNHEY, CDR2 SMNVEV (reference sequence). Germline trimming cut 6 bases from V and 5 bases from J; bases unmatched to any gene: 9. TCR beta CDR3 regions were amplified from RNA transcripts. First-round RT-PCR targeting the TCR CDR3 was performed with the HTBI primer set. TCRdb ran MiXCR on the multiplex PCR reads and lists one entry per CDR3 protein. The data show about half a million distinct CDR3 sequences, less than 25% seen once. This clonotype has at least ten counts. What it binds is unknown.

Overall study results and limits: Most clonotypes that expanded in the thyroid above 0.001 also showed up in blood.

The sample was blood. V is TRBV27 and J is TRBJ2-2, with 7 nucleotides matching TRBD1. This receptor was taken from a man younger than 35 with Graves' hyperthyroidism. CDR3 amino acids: CASSRLDRVTGELFF. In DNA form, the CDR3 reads TGTGCCAGCAGCCGCCTCGACAGGGTGACCGGGGAGCTGTTTTTT.